The 29 T cell receptor beta chains in this list originate from one sample, sequenced in a study of human T cells and chemical hapten exposure. The time point: patch test 1, 2 weeks after DPC sensitization. Treatment specified: therapeutic diphenylcyclopropenone sensitization with weekly scalp DPC. TCRdb used MiXCR to reprocess the RACE reads, holding one entry per CDR3 protein. The sample contains around 110,000 distinct CDR3 sequences, about 12% of which appear only once. The material sequenced was whole blood, taken in connection with sensitization to the hapten diphenylcyclopropenone (DPC). Receptors originate from a woman aged 50 to 60 with alopecia areata. Some clones in this sample may be carry-over from other donors' samples.

This clonotype was counted many times. The chain uses TRBV7-9 and TRBJ2-7; TRBD1 might be the D (6 bases). Trimming stripped 3 bases from V and 4 bases from J, with 7 bases between. Germline CDR1 is SEHNR and CDR2 is FQNEAQ (reference sequence). This CDR3 has 12 amino acids. The CDR3 spells CASSLGAYEQYF. The CDR3 DNA is TGTGCCAGCAGCTTGGGGGCTTACGAGCAGTACTTC. Combining the CDR3 with reference TRBV7-9 and TRBJ2-7 gives the whole variable domain DTGVSQNPRHKITKRGQNVTFRCDPISEHNRLYWYRQTLGQGPEFLTYFQNEAQLEKSRLLSDRFSAERPKGSFSTLEIQRTEQGDSAMYLCASSLGAYEQYFGPGTRLTVT.

The chain employs TRBV12-3 or TRBV12-4 and TRBJ2-3; D might be TRBD1 or TRBD2, each matching 6 bases. CDR3 size: 14 residues. Trimming removed 6 bases from V and 4 bases from J, with 14 bases in between. CDR3 region: CASSLNGGADTQYF. The DNA of the CDR3 is TGTGCCAGCAGCCTCAACGGGGGCGCAGATACGCAGTATTTT.

At least ten counts were recorded for this clonotype. The chain carries TRBV7-9 and TRBJ2-4, with D possibly being TRBD2 (6 bases). The CDR3 length is 15 residues. The ends were cut back, 5 bases at V and 6 bases at J, with 17 bases in the middle. Germline lookup yields CDR1 SEHNR and CDR2 FQNEAQ (reference sequence). The CDR3 reads CASSPTGLRGNIQYF. The CDR3 region has the DNA TGTGCCAGCAGCCCTACGGGACTGAGGGGAAACATTCAGTACTTC.

The sample holds many counts of this clonotype. The chain uses TRBV21-1 and TRBJ2-1; TRBD2, the table's D call, was not compared with the DNA. TRBV21-1 is a pseudogene locus. The CDR3 extends over 16 amino acids. The CDR3 reads CASRKPSGRTYNEQFF. The CDR3 coding sequence is TGTGCCAGCAGGAAGCCTAGCGGGAGGACCTACAATGAGCAGTTCTTC.

This clonotype came up many times. CDR3 loop: CASSQGHSNQPQHF. The CDR3 nucleotides are TGTGCCAGCAGCCAGGGGCATAGCAATCAGCCCCAGCATTTT. The rearrangement uses TRBV7-9 and TRBJ1-5; perhaps TRBD1 as D (6 bases). In germline, CDR1 is SEHNR, CDR2 FQNEAQ (reference sequence). The V and J ends lost 5 bases and 0 bases respectively, with 8 bases between them. The CDR3 has 14 amino acids.

The sample holds many counts of this clonotype. V usage is TRBV29-1 and J usage is TRBJ2-4, with 7 bases lining up with TRBD1. CDR1 is SQVTM and CDR2 is ANQGSEA in the germline V gene. The CDR3 has 11 amino acids. The J segment lost 7 bases and the V segment lost 3 bases, leaving 0 bases of the junction unmatched. This CDR3 reads CSVDRGNIQYF. Written as DNA, the CDR3 is TGCAGCGTTGACAGGGGGAACATTCAGTACTTC.

The chain couples TRBV28 to TRBJ2-7; 12 positions match TRBD2. CDR1 is MDHEN, CDR2 SYDVKM, per germline. The CDR3 length is 17 residues. V dropped 3 bases and J dropped 1; count of bases not matched to a gene: 7. The CDR3 here is CASSFRLAGGRSYEQYF. The DNA of the CDR3 is TGTGCCAGCAGTTTTAGGCTAGCGGGAGGGAGGTCCTACGAGCAGTACTTC.

The rearrangement uses TRBV10-3 and TRBJ1-5; the match to TRBD1 covers 11 bases. Trimming removed 4 bases from V and 4 bases from J; junction bases left unmatched: 6. Germline assignment: CDR1 ENHRY and CDR2 SYGVKD. The CDR3 contains 16 residues. The CDR3 spells CAISGTGGALNQPQHF. The DNA for the CDR3 is TGTGCCATCAGTGGGACAGGGGGCGCGTTAAATCAGCCCCAGCATTTT.

The chain links TRBV29-1 to TRBJ1-2; perhaps TRBD1 as D (5 bases). Trimming shortened V by 5 bases and J by 7 bases, and 17 bases separated the two germline ends. The germline V gene encodes CDR1 SQVTM and CDR2 ANQGSEA. The CDR3 has 13 residues. CDR3 residues: CSVRQSGSVGYTF. In DNA, the CDR3 is TGCAGCGTTCGCCAGTCAGGGAGTGTTGGCTACACCTTC.

The table lists this clonotype with a few counts. V is TRBV10-3 and J is TRBJ1-2, with TRBD1 matching over 11 bases. Germline V gene data show CDR1 as ENHRY and CDR2 as SYGVKD. The CDR3 covers 15 residues. V trimming: 2 bases; J trimming: 8 bases; junction bases outside the gene matches: 7. The CDR3 region has the DNA TGTGCCATCAGTGAGCCCAGGACAGGGGGCGAGGGCTACACCTTC. Translated, it gives CAISEPRTGGEGYTF.

A few counts support this clonotype. V gene TRBV7-2 combines with J gene TRBJ2-3; D unclear. V was clipped by 2 bases and J by 11 bases, with 11 bases between them. This CDR3 spans 12 amino acids. Germline V CDR1 and CDR2: SGHTA, FQGNSA. In DNA, the CDR3 is TGTGCCAGCAGCTTAAGGCTTAGGATGCAGTATTTT. It yields the protein CASSLRLRMQYF.

The chain carries TRBV23-1 and TRBJ1-6; possibly TRBD1 for D (5 bases). TRBV23-1 counts as an open reading frame of uncertain function. Trimming stripped 8 bases from V and 5 bases from J, with 22 bases between. The CDR3 length is 17 residues. The CDR3 nucleotides are TGCGCCAGCCTATCCCCTTCGGGGCGGGCGGATAATTCACCCCTCCACTTT. Amino acid sequence: CASLSPSGRADNSPLHF.

DNA for the CDR3: TGTGCCAGCGGATTTGGCAGGGTTACTGAAGCTTTCTTT. Translated, it gives CASGFGRVTEAFF. The chain uses TRBV3-1 and TRBJ1-1, with a tentative D call TRBD1 (5 bases). Between the trimmed V and J ends, which lost 8 bases and 5 bases, there was a span of 15 bases. The germline CDR1 and CDR2 sequences are LGHDT and YNNKEL (reference sequence). The CDR3 consists of 13 residues.

This rearrangement joins TRBV28 to TRBJ2-7, with D unclear. V was shortened by 6 bases and J by 1 base, with 4 bases between the two germline ends. The germline V gene has CDR1 MDHEN and CDR2 SYDVKM. CDR3 length: 11 amino acids. CDR3 coding DNA: TGTGCCAGCAGAACTTCCTACGAGCAGTACTTC. The encoded protein is CASRTSYEQYF.

This clonotype came up a few times. This chain uses TRBV7-2 with TRBJ1-5; 9 positions agree with TRBD1. The germline CDR1 and CDR2 sequences are SGHTA and FQGNSA. The CDR3 is 16 amino acids. V lost 5 bases and J lost 8; bases outside the gene matches: 13. The CDR3 nucleotides are TGTGCCAGCAGCCGGAACAGGGGGCCTGTCGGAGAGCCCCAGCATTTT. Translation: CASSRNRGPVGEPQHF.

The chain uses TRBV9 and TRBJ2-7, with TRBD1 as a possible D gene (6 bases). V was trimmed by 0 bases and J by 2 bases, leaving 12 bases between them. CDR1 and CDR2 from the germline V gene are SGDLS and YYNGEE. This CDR3 comprises 15 residues. CDR3 sequence: CASSVDRGQTYEQYF. The CDR3 DNA follows: TGTGCCAGCAGCGTAGATCGAGGACAGACCTACGAGCAGTACTTC.

The chain links TRBV28 to TRBJ2-7; D is possibly TRBD1 (6 bases). CDR3 length: 11 residues. Germline V gene data show CDR1 as MDHEN and CDR2 as SYDVKM. The V end lost 9 bases, the J end lost 7 bases, and 13 bases lay between the germline ends. For the CDR3, the DNA is TGTGCCAGTGACAGGTTTGGAGAGCAGTACTTC. Its translation is CASDRFGEQYF.

The chain employs TRBV5-1 and TRBJ1-1, with 7 bases lining up with TRBD1. The CDR3 totals 15 residues. Trimming removed 3 bases from V and 0 bases from J; junction bases left unmatched: 5. The germline V gene encodes CDR1 SGHRS and CDR2 YFSETQ. DNA of the CDR3: TGCGCCAGCAGCTCAACCGGGACAGTGAACACTGAAGCTTTCTTT. Protein: CASSSTGTVNTEAFF.

This clonotype was seen only a few times. The chain links TRBV12-3 or TRBV12-4 to TRBJ2-7; D gene unclear. V was cut by 3 bases and J by 2 bases, with 8 bases left in between. The CDR3 consists of 13 residues. This CDR3 reads CASSFGGTYEQYF. The CDR3 bases are TGTGCCAGCAGTTTTGGCGGAACCTACGAGCAGTACTTC.

Regarding this clonotype: A much larger clone differs by one base, so this may be a read error. The chain joins TRBV11-2 to TRBJ2-3; D perhaps matches TRBD2 (5 bases). From germline, CDR1 is SGHAT and CDR2 FQNNGV. CDR3 length equals 14 residues. The CDR3 DNA is TGTGTCAGCAGCTTGAGGGAGATCACAGATACGCAGTATTTT. Protein: CVSSLREITDTQYF.

This clonotype was seen ten or more times. This rearrangement joins TRBV21-1 to TRBJ1-5. TRBV21-1 is designated a pseudogene. This CDR3 has 15 residues. This CDR3 is CASSNNFSSNQPQHF. CDR3 sequence (DNA): TGTGCCAGCAGCAATAATTTTTCTAGCAATCAGCCCCAGCATTTT.

Concerning this clonotype: A much larger clone differs by one base, so this may be a read error. The rearrangement links TRBV20-1 to TRBJ2-7; D may be TRBD1 (6 bases). Per the germline V gene, CDR1 is DFQATT and CDR2 is SNEGSKA (reference sequence). The CDR3 sequence is 15 residues long. V lost 1 base and J lost 4, with 17 bases in between. In nucleotides, the CDR3 is TGCAGTGCTAGAGGAGGGTTAGACAGGTTTTACGAGCAGTACTTC. Protein sequence: CSARGGLDRFYEQYF.

The chain carries TRBV7-2 and TRBJ2-7; D not resolved. V lost 4 bases and J 0 bases, leaving 22 bases between the germline ends. There are 18 residues in the CDR3. CDR1 and CDR2 (germline): SGHTA, FQGNSA. The CDR3 loop reads CASSSQPHTPTSSYEQYF. Written as DNA, the CDR3 is TGTGCCAGCAGCTCCCAACCACATACACCCACGAGCTCCTACGAGCAGTACTTC.

There are a few counts of this clonotype. This rearrangement joins TRBV12-3 or TRBV12-4 to TRBJ2-1; 7 nucleotides agree with TRBD1. The V and J ends lost 6 bases and 6 bases, in that order; junction bases with no gene match: 11. This CDR3 comprises 15 residues. CDR3 region: CASRRQGTYFNEQFF. CDR3 sequence (DNA): TGTGCCAGCAGGCGACAGGGTACCTACTTCAATGAGCAGTTCTTC.

Details on this clonotype: Just one base apart from a much larger clone, this may be a read error. V is TRBV28 and J is TRBJ2-7; D may be TRBD2 (6 bases). This CDR3 region has 18 residues. Trimming stripped 6 bases from V and 2 bases from J, with 26 bases between. Germline assignment: CDR1 MDHEN and CDR2 SYDVKM. The CDR3 DNA sequence: TGTGCCAGCAGCCCCCTAGCGTCGAAGTCCGCTTTCGCCTACGAGCAGTACTTC. Its translation is CASSPLASKSAFAYEQYF.

This clonotype appeared a few times. This chain links TRBV5-1 with TRBJ1-4; D remains unclear. This CDR3 region has 13 residues. Germline V lookup: CDR1 SGHRS, CDR2 YFSETQ. The V gene lost 4 bases and the J gene lost 6 bases, with 10 bases spanning the gap. In nucleotides, the CDR3 is TGCGCCAGCAGCACCGGCGGGGATGAAAAACTGTTTTTT. This gives the protein CASSTGGDEKLFF.

The genes are TRBV10-3 and TRBJ1-1; D may be TRBD1 (5 bases). CDR3 length: 13 residues. The V gene's germline CDR1 is ENHRY and CDR2 SYGVKD. V was pared by 6 bases and J by 6 bases, with 14 bases between. The CDR3 bases are TGTGCCATCAGGGCCGGGGGGTCGGCTGAAGCTTTCTTT. Protein product: CAIRAGGSAEAFF.

The rearrangement joins TRBV28 to TRBJ2-1; D might be TRBD2 (6 bases). Germline values: CDR1 MDHEN, CDR2 SYDVKM. This CDR3 region has 13 residues. V gave up 8 bases and J gave up 8 bases, with 16 bases separating them. The chain's CDR3 is CASGGGNFYEQFF. DNA of the CDR3: TGTGCCAGCGGTGGCGGGAACTTCTATGAGCAGTTCTTC. Full variable domain (rest looked up from reference TRBV28 and TRBJ2-1): DVKVTQSSRYLVKRTGEKVFLECVQDMDHENMFWYRQDPGLGLRLIYFSYDVKMKEKGDIPEGYSVSREKKERFSLILESASTNQTSMYLCASGGGNFYEQFFGPGTRLTVL.

The genes are TRBV29-1 and TRBJ2-7, with 7 bases that match TRBD1. Germline CDR1 is SQVTM and CDR2 is ANQGSEA. The ends lost 3 bases at V and 4 bases at J; junction bases unmatched: 9. This CDR3 has 14 residues. The chain's CDR3 is CSVESDRDRYEQYF. CDR3 DNA: TGCAGCGTTGAGAGCGACAGGGACCGGTACGAGCAGTACTTC.